Detailed here is one T cell receptor beta chain. Its antigen is as yet unknown. The data stem from a study of T-cell memory formation after mild COVID-19. Findings and limits, study-wide: Cross-reactive memory apparently joined, as some responding clones appeared in pre-infection memory. Clones that contracted from day 15 to 85 were balanced CD4/CD8, while later expanders leaned CD4+.

Germline-derived CDR1 and CDR2 are SGDLS and YYNGEE. The CDR3 loop spans 15 amino acids. Trimming removed 0 bases at V and 0 bases at J, with 9 bases between. From 5'RACE with constant-segment primers came TCR alpha and TCR beta cDNA libraries that carried sample barcodes and UMIs. TCRdb re-called the 5' RACE reads with MiXCR, one entry per CDR3 protein. The top ten clones hold 20% to 25% of a sample with 250,000 to 300,000 distinct CDR3 sequences, less than 9.5% of them seen once. This clonotype was sampled from a young man who had mild COVID-19 (a few samples of this study predate the infection). Cell type and time point are not known. The sample taken for sequencing was PBMCs or a T cell subset sorted from them (not recorded which). The rearrangement links TRBV9 to TRBJ2-5, with a tentative D call TRBD1 (6 bases). The CDR3 sequence: CASSVDGTNQETQYF. The CDR3 DNA follows: TGTGCCAGCAGCGTAGACGGGACAAACCAAGAGACCCAGTACTTC.